This T cell receptor (beta chain) came from a study of cytomegalovirus exposure and HLA in healthy donors. 13 Jbeta primers and 60 Vbeta primers were used for the PCR. The table came from immunoSEQ multiplex PCR; TCRdb's copy has only in-frame clones and leaves some out. The sample includes 150,000 to 200,000 clones. Remarks on this clone: As yet, its antigen is unknown.

Broader study findings: Association of roughly 18,000 TCR beta sequences with HLA alleles was found at 0.05 false discovery rate in a later analysis.

Germline assignment: CDR1 SGHAT and CDR2 FQNNGV. Trimming removed 5 bases at V and 3 bases at J, with 4 bases between. CDR3 size: 11 residues. The sequenced sample consisted of PBMCs. This receptor was obtained from a woman aged 55-70 years in good health and CMV-seronegative. The chain joins TRBV11-2 to TRBJ1-1; the D is unclear. Here the CDR3 DNA reads TGTGCCAGCAGCCTCCACACTGAAGCTTTCTTT. Protein sequence: CASSLHTEAFF.